This T cell receptor (beta chain) stems from a study of blood T cell repertoires in COVID-19 (dated by TCRdb to 2019 to 2021). In terms of the full investigation: Collaborator samples came from the United States, Italy and Spain and covered acute and convalescent phases of COVID-19. Deeply sampled blood TCRbeta repertoires from subjects exposed to, actively infected with, or recovered from COVID-19 were included in the dataset. Where available, HLA class I and class II types were taken from metadata supplied by the sample provider and were not determined by assay-based typing. Nearly every sample came with metadata listing a de-identified subject ID, COVID-19 status, age in years and sex. The samples were drawn from the first 160 participants of the ongoing ImmuneRACE study and from more than 1,000 subjects provided by 6 global collaborators. A freely available public database, intended as a resource for researchers studying the immune response to SARS-CoV-2, is where the repertoires were released. The material from the prospective study consisted of cDNA or gDNA derived from T cells, B-cell-depleted T cells, or PBMCs.

Germline trimming amounts to 1 base on V and 2 bases on J, with 6 as the count of junction bases outside the gene matches. The CDR3 measures 16 amino acids from cysteine to phenylalanine. Of the read, only the CDR3 DNA is kept; its 48 bases are in frame from base 1. Taken from the germline V gene, the CDR1 and CDR2 loops are LGHNA and YSLEER. A remark on this clone: What antigen it recognizes has not been identified. No much larger clone exists at a distance of one base, and base qualities are not known.

General study outcomes and caveats: Clinical and demographic metadata were provided uncurated, with the amount varying by source and participant.

Samples from volunteer blood donors who had recovered from COVID-19 were contributed by a second Seattle source. Whole blood was collected in K2EDTA tubes by collaborating institutions according to the institutions' own protocols. For TCRbeta analysis, collaborators shipped samples as frozen whole blood, isolated PBMCs, or DNA extracted from either of those sample types. TCRbeta CDR3 regions were amplified from genomic DNA using the immunoSEQ Assay, a bias-controlled multiplex PCR. The source study handled its data this way. The number of nucleated cells in each sample was estimated from the amplification of reference gene primers within the assay. To quantify the absolute abundance of each unique TCRbeta CDR3 rearrangement, sequence reads were collapsed and filtered. For each sample, productive Simpson clonality was calculated by taking the square root of Simpson's diversity index across productive rearrangements. TCRdb stores this immuneACCESS table with in-frame sequences only. Part of the clones is absent; in the studies checked, under half of the shortfall reflects unresolved V genes, and no reason is known for the rest. D and trimming were read from the DNA, whereas the V and J calls and clone size are those reported in that table. The sample table contains 110,000 or so clones; only one count was recorded for approximately 90% of them. The ten biggest clones cover around 8.4% of the sample.

Material for sequencing was peripheral blood. This clonotype originated in a woman aged 65 to 85 who had recovered from COVID-19. The chain uses TRBV4-3 and TRBJ2-7; 9 middle bases align to TRBD1. The nucleotide sequence reads as follows: TGCGCCAGCAGCCAAGGAGGGACAGGGACTACCTACGAGCAGTACTTC. This is translated as CASSQGGTGTTYEQYF.